The 11 T cell receptor beta chains listed next were all sequenced from one sample in a study of blood T cells in healthy people across ages. Primed by a sample-barcoded 5' primer and a J-beta primer mix, a second PCR proceeded for roughly 6 to 12 cycles. TCRdb itself ran the 5' RACE reads through MiXCR, one entry per CDR3 protein. The table records 650,000 or so distinct CDR3 sequences, roughly half of them present only once. The sample consisted of blood. All receptors come from an elderly woman in good health.

This clonotype was recorded many times. The chain joins TRBV29-1 to TRBJ1-1; D is ambiguous. Germline V gene sequence: CDR1 SQVTM, CDR2 ANQGSEA. CDR3 length: 12 residues. V was clipped by 4 bases and J by 2 bases, with 8 bases between them. CDR3 nucleotides: TGCAGCGTTGCAAAGGGAAACACTGAAGCTTTCTTT. Translating it yields CSVAKGNTEAFF.

This clonotype appeared a few times. J is TRBJ2-1 and V is TRBV5-1, with 11 bases matching TRBD2. CDR3 length: 17 amino acids. The V and J ends lost 0 bases and 3 bases, in that order; junction bases with no gene match: 5. Germline V gives CDR1 SGHRS, CDR2 YFSETQ. CDR3 bases: TGCGCCAGCAGCTTGGGTCGGACTAGCGGGTACTACAATGAGCAGTTCTTC. Residues: CASSLGRTSGYYNEQFF.

This sequence joins TRBV11-2 and TRBJ2-5; D remains unclear. This CDR3 is 17 amino acids long. V was shortened by 0 bases and J by 2 bases, with 16 bases between the two germline ends. Germline assignment: CDR1 SGHAT and CDR2 FQNNGV. CDR3 sequence (DNA): TGTGCCAGCAGCTTAGATCAAAGGGTGATCGGGCAAGAGACCCAGTACTTC. Its translation is CASSLDQRVIGQETQYF.

A word on this clonotype: With a much larger clone just one base away, this may be a read error. The J gene is TRBJ1-2, the V gene TRBV28; TRBD1 might be the D (5 bases). The V end was cut by 5 bases, the J end by 6 bases, with 13 bases between. The CDR3 contains 13 residues. CDR1 MDHEN and CDR2 SYDVKM come from the germline V gene. The CDR3 region has the DNA TGTGCCAGCAGTGTCGGGACGGATAATGGCTACACCTTC. It is translated as CASSVGTDNGYTF.

This clonotype was seen many times. This sequence joins TRBV7-2 and TRBJ2-1; 7 bases agree with TRBD2. The CDR3 covers 16 residues. In germline, CDR1 is SGHTA, CDR2 FQGNSA. Trimming removed 1 base from V and 4 bases from J; junction bases left unmatched: 7. Written as DNA, the CDR3 is TGTGCCAGCAGCTTAGTGGGGGGGACGCGGTACAATGAGCAGTTCTTC. This sequence encodes CASSLVGGTRYNEQFF.

This sequence joins TRBV12-3 or TRBV12-4 and TRBJ2-1; 7 bases align to TRBD1. The CDR3 covers 15 residues. The V and J ends lost 6 bases and 1 base, in that order; junction bases with no gene match: 6. As DNA, the CDR3 is TGTGCCAGCAGCCTTGGACAGGTTTCCTACAATGAGCAGTTCTTC. As protein: CASSLGQVSYNEQFF.

This clonotype was picked up many times. The chain recombines TRBV7-9 with TRBJ2-1; D may be TRBD1 (6 bases). The V end was cut by 5 bases, the J end by 3 bases, with 11 bases between. The CDR3 spans 14 residues. Germline V gene sequence: CDR1 SEHNR, CDR2 FQNEAQ (reference sequence). This CDR3 is CASSPGQHYNEQFF. Here the CDR3 DNA reads TGTGCCAGCAGCCCGGGACAACACTACAATGAGCAGTTCTTC.

This clonotype was observed a few times. The chain is built from TRBV28 and TRBJ2-7; 7 bases fit TRBD2. Losses at the gene ends were 3 bases for V and 7 bases for J; bases not matched to a gene: 6. Germline-derived CDR1 and CDR2 are MDHEN and SYDVKM. The CDR3 consists of 13 residues. CDR3 in DNA: TGTGCCAGCAGTTTTCCCCCACTAGCGGAGCAGTACTTC. Translating gives CASSFPPLAEQYF.

A few counts support this clonotype. The chain couples TRBV11-1 to TRBJ2-7; D might be TRBD1 (5 bases). The CDR3 length is 14 residues. With 5 bases removed from V and 4 bases from J, the gap between germline ends came to 15 bases. Germline V CDR1 and CDR2: SGHAT, FQDESV (reference sequence). The CDR3 here is CASSATAGSYEQYF. CDR3 sequence (DNA): TGTGCCAGCAGCGCAACGGCAGGGTCGTACGAGCAGTACTTC.

A note on this clonotype: This could be a read error, since a much larger clone is one nucleotide away. The chain links TRBV6-5 to TRBJ1-1; D unclear. The germline CDR1 and CDR2 sequences are MNHEY and SVGAGI. V was shortened by 4 bases and J by 3 bases, with 15 bases between the two germline ends. This CDR3 contains 15 residues. The CDR3 DNA reads TGTGCCAGCAGTTGCTATTCCAGGTCGGACACTGAAGCTTTCTTT. Its translation is CASSCYSRSDTEAFF.

This clonotype was recorded at least ten times. The chain links TRBV20-1 to TRBJ2-3; 7 nucleotides match TRBD2. J lost 7 bases, V lost 3 bases, and 7 bases had no gene match. From germline, CDR1 is DFQATT and CDR2 SNEGSKA (reference sequence). The CDR3 is made up of 13 amino acids. The DNA of the CDR3 is TGCAGTGCTAGCGGCGGGAGTCCCAATACGCAGTATTTT. It codes for CSASGGSPNTQYF.